This TCR beta chain was found in a study of T cell responses to AZD1222 COVID-19 vaccine. General study points: The peak T cell response came first, and repertoires were sampled only after it.

The table came from immunoSEQ multiplex PCR; TCRdb's copy has only in-frame clones and leaves some out. In the table there are tens of thousands of clones, approximately 90% of which are singletons. Regarding this clone: Its antigen is currently unknown.

The V gene's germline CDR1 is SNHLY and CDR2 FYNNEI. The CDR3 is 13 amino acids. The V end was cut by 7 bases, the J end by 6 bases, with 14 bases between. The TCR originated in an adult who received the AZD1222 COVID-19 vaccine. The chain is built from TRBV2 and TRBJ2-3; D possibly corresponds to TRBD2 (5 bases). This specimen consisted of peripheral blood, obtained 28 days after the second AZD1222 dose. The CDR3 sequence is CASKVEGPDTQYF. CDR3 nucleotides: TGTGCCAGCAAGGTAGAGGGTCCGGATACGCAGTATTTT.